Listed here are 30 T cell receptor beta chains from one sample, sequenced in a study of blood T cell repertoires in COVID-19 (dated by TCRdb to the early 2020s). Library preparation employed the immunoSEQ multiplex PCR assay. Not all clones reach the TCRdb copy of this immuneACCESS table, which keeps in-frame sequences only. Checked studies attribute under half of the gap to unresolved V genes and leave the rest unexplained. Across this sample there are under 200,000 clones, with 75% to 85% seen only once. Of the sample, less than 2% falls within the top ten clones. Sequences were obtained from peripheral blood. Receptors originate from a human donor in a cohort sampled during active COVID-19.

The CDR3 sequence is CASSFSGQGASGYTF. The CDR3, as DNA: TGTGCCAGCAGCTTCTCGGGCCAGGGGGCTTCTGGCTACACCTTC. The V gene is TRBV7-2, the J gene TRBJ1-2, with 8 nucleotides matching TRBD1. CDR1 SGHTA and CDR2 FQGNSA come from the germline V gene. The CDR3 has 15 amino acids. J was trimmed by 7 bases and V by 3 bases; bases with no gene match: 10.

This clone appeared a single time. The chain combines TRBV9 with TRBJ1-2; D is possibly TRBD1 (6 bases). Germline V lookup: CDR1 SGDLS, CDR2 YYNGEE. The V and J ends lost 0 bases and 5 bases respectively, with 14 bases between them. This CDR3 region has 15 residues. CDR3 residues: CASSVATGTWYGYTF. The CDR3 DNA reads TGTGCCAGCAGCGTAGCCACAGGGACATGGTATGGCTACACCTTC.

The rearrangement links TRBV5-1 to TRBJ1-2; 12 nucleotides line up with TRBD1. CDR3 length: 15 residues. Losses at the gene ends were 3 bases for V and 7 bases for J; bases not matched to a gene: 7. Per the germline V gene, CDR1 is SGHRS and CDR2 is YFSETQ. The DNA of the CDR3 is TGCGCCAGCAGCTCCCCGGGACAGGGGGCGACTGGCTACACCTTC. This gives the protein CASSSPGQGATGYTF.

This clone was seen a single time. The V and J genes are TRBV6-2 or TRBV6-3 and TRBJ2-1; 7 bases align to TRBD2. Per germline, CDR1 MNHEY and CDR2 SVGEGT. The CDR3 has 15 residues. Trimming took 4 bases from V and 9 from J; bases not matched to a gene: 12. The CDR3 bases are TGTGCCAGCAGTTTAAACCTTCGACTAGCAGGTGAGCAGTTCTTC. This encodes CASSLNLRLAGEQFF.

V gene TRBV4-2 combines with J gene TRBJ2-7; D ambiguous. This CDR3 is built from 15 residues. V was cut by 0 bases and J by 0 bases, with 9 bases left in between. Germline lookup yields CDR1 LGHNA and CDR2 YNFKEQ. DNA for the CDR3: TGTGCCAGCAGCCAAGAGGTCAGTAACTCCTACGAGCAGTACTTC. Amino acid sequence: CASSQEVSNSYEQYF.

The chain employs TRBV7-3 and TRBJ2-1; 7 bases are a match to TRBD1. The CDR3 covers 15 residues. J gave up 4 bases and V 5 bases, and 8 bases lay outside the gene matches. Germline V gene lookup returns CDR1 SGHTA and CDR2 FQGTGA. This CDR3 reads CASSPGTDVYNEQFF. The CDR3, as DNA: TGTGCCAGCAGCCCAGGGACAGACGTTTACAATGAGCAGTTCTTC.

The rearrangement uses TRBV4-3 and TRBJ2-2; D possibly corresponds to TRBD1 (5 bases). Germline CDR1 is LGHNA and CDR2 is YSLEER. Trimming stripped 0 bases from V and 7 bases from J, with 12 bases between. This CDR3 comprises 15 residues. CDR3 sequence: CASSQDARANGELFF. CDR3 coding DNA: TGCGCCAGCAGCCAAGATGCCAGGGCAAACGGGGAGCTGTTTTTT.

This clone was seen a single time. V and J are TRBV28 and TRBJ2-5, with 8 positions matching TRBD2. The CDR3 totals 14 residues. Germline CDR1 is MDHEN and CDR2 is SYDVKM. Trimming took 5 bases from V and 8 from J; bases not matched to a gene: 10. CDR3 loop: CASSPPGLDQTQYF. The CDR3 DNA sequence: TGTGCCAGCAGTCCCCCGGGACTAGATCAAACCCAGTACTTC.

The chain recombines TRBV19 with TRBJ2-1; D uncertain. The CDR3 spans 19 residues. Deletions cut 0 bases from V and 0 bases from J, with 18 bases between. Per germline, CDR1 LNHDA and CDR2 SQIVND (reference sequence). Here the CDR3 reads CASSIDRLDYASSYNEQFF. Here the CDR3 DNA reads TGTGCCAGTAGTATAGATCGCCTAGATTATGCTAGCTCCTACAATGAGCAGTTCTTC.

This chain connects TRBV11-2 to TRBJ2-1, with D perhaps TRBD1 (6 bases). The CDR3 covers 15 residues. The V and J ends lost 1 base and 3 bases respectively, with 10 bases between them. Germline CDR1 SGHAT, CDR2 FQNNGV. CDR3 sequence: CASSLGPGVYNEQFF. CDR3 DNA: TGTGCCAGCAGCTTAGGGCCAGGGGTCTACAATGAGCAGTTCTTC.

In its sample, this clone was seen once. The CDR3 sequence: CASSQTVRSYEQYF. CDR3 in DNA: TGTGCCAGCAGTCAGACAGTACGCTCCTACGAGCAGTACTTC. V and J are TRBV6-5 and TRBJ2-7, with D possibly matching TRBD1 (5 bases). The CDR3 is 14 residues long. The germline CDR1 and CDR2 sequences are MNHEY and SVGAGI. Trimming took 5 bases from V and 0 from J, leaving 11 bases between them.

The chain uses TRBV5-5 and TRBJ1-4, with 8 nucleotides matching TRBD1. This CDR3 comprises 15 residues. J lost 8 bases, V lost 3 bases, and 9 bases had no gene match. CDR1 and CDR2 from the germline V gene are SGHKS and YYEKEE (reference sequence). CDR3 region: CASSYYRGFSEKLFF. The CDR3, as DNA: TGTGCCAGCAGCTATTACAGGGGGTTTTCCGAAAAACTGTTTTTT.

V usage is TRBV19 and J usage is TRBJ2-7; 12 bases line up with TRBD1. Looked up from germline, CDR1 is LNHDA and CDR2 is SQIVND (reference sequence). The CDR3 runs 15 residues. J gave up 6 bases and V 3 bases, and 6 bases lay outside the gene matches. The DNA for the CDR3 is TGTGCCAGTAGTATCACCGGGACAGGGGGCCGCGAGCAGTACTTC. It yields the protein CASSITGTGGREQYF.

This clone was seen just once. The chain has TRBV5-1 and TRBJ1-1; D gene unclear. Germline V lookup: CDR1 SGHRS, CDR2 YFSETQ. The CDR3 consists of 15 residues. Trimming cost V 2 bases and J 5 bases, with 16 bases left between them. Here the CDR3 reads CASSLGRWGETEAFF. The CDR3 DNA reads TGCGCCAGCAGCTTAGGACGGTGGGGAGAAACTGAAGCTTTCTTT.

This clone has more than one count but fewer than ten. The chain recombines TRBV10-2 with TRBJ1-2; 10 bases line up with TRBD1. V lost 3 bases to trimming and J lost 3 bases; unmatched junction nucleotides: 7. CDR3 size: 16 residues. Germline V lookup: CDR1 WSHSY, CDR2 SAAADI. This CDR3 is CASSDPRQGAHYGYTF. CDR3 sequence (DNA): TGCGCCAGCAGTGACCCGAGACAGGGGGCTCACTATGGCTACACCTTC.

J is TRBJ2-7 and V is TRBV9, with 9 nucleotides matching TRBD1. The germline V gene encodes CDR1 SGDLS and CDR2 YYNGEE. Trimming removed 0 bases from V and 6 bases from J; junction bases left unmatched: 16. This CDR3 comprises 18 residues. Here the CDR3 DNA reads TGTGCCAGCAGCGTAGGCGGGACAGGGCGCCCGGGTAGGGTCGAGCAGTACTTC. This codes for CASSVGGTGRPGRVEQYF.

The J gene is TRBJ2-7, the V gene TRBV6-5, with 7 bases matching TRBD2. Germline CDR1 and CDR2: MNHEY and SVGAGI. Trimming took 5 bases from V and 0 from J; bases not matched to a gene: 7. The CDR3 totals 15 residues. CDR3 DNA sequence: TGTGCCAGCAGTAAACCAGCTAGCGGCTCCTACGAGCAGTACTTC. Translating it yields CASSKPASGSYEQYF.

The chain joins TRBV5-1 to TRBJ2-5; TRBD2 matches at 7 bases. The CDR3 is made up of 15 amino acids. Germline V lookup: CDR1 SGHRS, CDR2 YFSETQ. J gave up 1 base and V 0 bases, and 3 bases lay outside the gene matches. The CDR3 sequence is CASSLAGGGQETQYF. DNA of the CDR3: TGCGCCAGCAGCTTGGCCGGCGGGGGCCAAGAGACCCAGTACTTC.

The chain carries TRBV12-3 or TRBV12-4 and TRBJ2-3; D gene unclear. Deletions cut 6 bases from V and 5 bases from J, with 6 bases between. The CDR3 spans 11 residues. The CDR3 sequence: CASSPGDTQYF. CDR3 bases: TGTGCCAGCAGCCCGGGAGATACGCAGTATTTT.

The chain combines TRBV27 with TRBJ2-7; 8 positions agree with TRBD2. Germline assignment: CDR1 MNHEY and CDR2 SMNVEV (reference sequence). The CDR3 spans 14 residues. Trimming removed 4 bases from V and 6 bases from J; junction bases left unmatched: 8. The CDR3 coding sequence is TGTGCCAGCAGTTCGGGCGGGGGGACTCCCGAGCAGTACTTC. This translates into CASSSGGGTPEQYF.

This rearrangement joins TRBV2 to TRBJ1-2; a weak D match, TRBD1 (5 bases). The V end lost 2 bases, the J end lost 7 bases, and 14 bases lay between the germline ends. This CDR3 is built from 14 residues. CDR1 is SNHLY, CDR2 FYNNEI, per germline. CDR3 sequence (DNA): TGTGCCAGCAGTGAATCTCCGCCCGGGGGTGGCTACACCTTC. It specifies CASSESPPGGGYTF.

This chain joins TRBV27 and TRBJ2-7, with 9 bases fitting TRBD2. The germline V gene encodes CDR1 MNHEY and CDR2 SMNVEV (reference sequence). This CDR3 is built from 13 residues. After removal of 5 bases from V and 5 bases from J, the junction contained 4 bases not matched to a gene. CDR3 protein: CASSPGLAHEQYF. The CDR3 nucleotides are TGTGCCAGCAGTCCGGGACTAGCACACGAGCAGTACTTC.

This chain connects TRBV18 to TRBJ2-7, with TRBD1 matching over 7 bases. V lost 3 bases and J lost 6; bases outside the gene matches: 8. This CDR3 comprises 14 residues. Germline lookup yields CDR1 KGHSH and CDR2 LQKENI. CDR3 coding DNA: TGTGCCAGCTCACCGGGACAGTTCTCTCTCGAGCAGTACTTC. Amino acid sequence: CASSPGQFSLEQYF.

This sequence joins TRBV5-4 and TRBJ2-7, with 8 nucleotides matching TRBD1. CDR3 length equals 15 residues. V trimming: 0 bases; J trimming: 7 bases; junction bases outside the gene matches: 9. Germline lookup yields CDR1 SGHNT and CDR2 YYREEE (reference sequence). The CDR3 DNA is TGTGCCAGCAGCTTGGAGGTAGGACAGGGACAAGAGCAGTACTTC. This translates into CASSLEVGQGQEQYF. Filled out from reference TRBV5-4 and TRBJ2-7, the complete variable domain reads ETGVTQSPTHLIKTRGQQVTLRCSSQSGHNTVSWYQQALGQGPQFIFQYYREEENGRGNFPPRFSGLQFPNYSSELNVNALELDDSALYLCASSLEVGQGQEQYFGPGTRLTVT.

The rearrangement joins TRBV18 to TRBJ2-1, with a weak D call TRBD2 (5 bases). Per germline, CDR1 KGHSH and CDR2 LQKENI. The CDR3 spans 13 residues. V dropped 3 bases and J dropped 7 bases, with 10 bases sitting between them. CDR3 sequence: CASSPGLENEQFF. The CDR3, as DNA: TGTGCCAGCTCACCTGGACTGGAAAATGAGCAGTTCTTC.

The gene calls are TRBV28 and TRBJ1-5; possible D gene TRBD1, 6 bases. Germline V gene lookup returns CDR1 MDHEN and CDR2 SYDVKM. The V end lost 8 bases, the J end lost 1 base, and 9 bases lay between the germline ends. This CDR3 has 13 residues. The CDR3 is CASRQGSNQPQHF. For the CDR3, the DNA is TGTGCCAGCCGTCAGGGGAGCAATCAGCCCCAGCATTTT.

The chain combines TRBV5-1 with TRBJ2-7, with 8 bases that match TRBD2. V lost 4 bases to trimming and J lost 2 bases; unmatched junction nucleotides: 14. The germline gives CDR1 SGHRS, CDR2 YFSETQ. The CDR3 covers 17 residues. The CDR3 nucleotides are TGCGCCAGCAGCCGGGAGGGTGTGGGCAGATCCCCCTACGAGCAGTACTTC. This translates into CASSREGVGRSPYEQYF. Supplemented by reference TRBV5-1 and TRBJ2-7, the full variable domain reads KAGVTQTPRYLIKTRGQQVTLSCSPISGHRSVSWYQQTPGQGLQFLFEYFSETQRNKGNFPGRFSGRQFSNSRSEMNVSTLELGDSALYLCASSREGVGRSPYEQYFGPGTRLTVT.

The V gene is TRBV19, the J gene TRBJ1-2, with D unclear. Trimming left V 2 bases short and J 2 bases short, with 12 bases between. Germline V gives CDR1 LNHDA, CDR2 SQIVND (reference sequence). This CDR3 is built from 15 residues. CDR3 protein: CASSIQLPPNYGYTF. The CDR3 DNA follows: TGTGCCAGTAGTATACAACTCCCACCCAACTATGGCTACACCTTC.

J is TRBJ2-7 and V is TRBV7-6; 9 bases fit TRBD1. The V gene end was trimmed by 5 bases and the J gene end by 7 bases; junction bases not matched to a gene: 9. The CDR3 extends over 14 amino acids. Germline V gives CDR1 SGHVS, CDR2 FNYEAQ. The CDR3 nucleotides are TGTGCCAGCAGCCTGGGACAGGGAAGGAAAGAGCAGTACTTC. As protein: CASSLGQGRKEQYF.

The chain uses TRBV7-2 and TRBJ2-5, with D possibly TRBD2 on 6 matching bases. Trimming took off 1 base at V and 6 bases at J, with 21 bases between the two ends. The CDR3 spans 17 residues. Germline V gives CDR1 SGHTA, CDR2 FQGNSA. The CDR3 reads CASSLESGLADYKTQYF. DNA for the CDR3: TGTGCCAGCAGCTTAGAATCCGGCTTAGCGGATTATAAGACCCAGTACTTC.